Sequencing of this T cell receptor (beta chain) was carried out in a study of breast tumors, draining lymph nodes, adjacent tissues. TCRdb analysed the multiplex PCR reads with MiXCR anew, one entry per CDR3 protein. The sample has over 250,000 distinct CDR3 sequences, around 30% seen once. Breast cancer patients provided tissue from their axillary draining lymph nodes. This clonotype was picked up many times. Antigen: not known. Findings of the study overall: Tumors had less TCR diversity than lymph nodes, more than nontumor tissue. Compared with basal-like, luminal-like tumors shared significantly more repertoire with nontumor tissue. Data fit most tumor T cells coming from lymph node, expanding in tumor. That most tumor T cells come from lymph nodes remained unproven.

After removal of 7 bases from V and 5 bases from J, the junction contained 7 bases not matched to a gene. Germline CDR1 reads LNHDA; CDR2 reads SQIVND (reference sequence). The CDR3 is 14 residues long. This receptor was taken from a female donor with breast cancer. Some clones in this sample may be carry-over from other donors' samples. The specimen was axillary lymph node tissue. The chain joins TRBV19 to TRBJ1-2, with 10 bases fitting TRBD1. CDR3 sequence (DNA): TGTGCCAGTACCACTAGACAGGGGGCATATGGCTACACCTTC. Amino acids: CASTTRQGAYGYTF.